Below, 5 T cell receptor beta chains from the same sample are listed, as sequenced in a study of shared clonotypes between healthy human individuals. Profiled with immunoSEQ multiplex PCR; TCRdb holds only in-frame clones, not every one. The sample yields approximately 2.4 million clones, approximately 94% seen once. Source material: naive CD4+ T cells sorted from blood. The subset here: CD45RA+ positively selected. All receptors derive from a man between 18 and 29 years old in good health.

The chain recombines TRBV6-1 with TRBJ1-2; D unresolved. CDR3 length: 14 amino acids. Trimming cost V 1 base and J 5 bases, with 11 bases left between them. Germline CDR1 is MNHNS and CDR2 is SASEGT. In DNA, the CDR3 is TGTGCCAGCAGTGAAGGGCCGCGGGTGTATGGCTACACCTTC. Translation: CASSEGPRVYGYTF.

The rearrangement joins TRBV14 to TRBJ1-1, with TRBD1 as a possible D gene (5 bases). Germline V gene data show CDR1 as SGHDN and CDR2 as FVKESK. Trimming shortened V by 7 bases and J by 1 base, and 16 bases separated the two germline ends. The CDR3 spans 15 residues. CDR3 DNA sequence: TGTGCCAGCACCCACTGGATTCAGGGGAACACTGAAGCTTTCTTT. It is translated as CASTHWIQGNTEAFF.

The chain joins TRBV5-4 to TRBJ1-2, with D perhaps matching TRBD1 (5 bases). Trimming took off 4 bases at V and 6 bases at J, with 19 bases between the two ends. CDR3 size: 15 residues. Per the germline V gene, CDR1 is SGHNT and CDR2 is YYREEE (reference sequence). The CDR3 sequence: CASSNHRDGWHGYTF. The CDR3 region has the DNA TGTGCCAGCAGCAACCATCGGGACGGGTGGCATGGCTACACCTTC. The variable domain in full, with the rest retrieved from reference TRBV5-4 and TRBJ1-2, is ETGVTQSPTHLIKTRGQQVTLRCSSQSGHNTVSWYQQALGQGPQFIFQYYREEENGRGNFPPRFSGLQFPNYSSELNVNALELDDSALYLCASSNHRDGWHGYTFGSGTRLTVV.

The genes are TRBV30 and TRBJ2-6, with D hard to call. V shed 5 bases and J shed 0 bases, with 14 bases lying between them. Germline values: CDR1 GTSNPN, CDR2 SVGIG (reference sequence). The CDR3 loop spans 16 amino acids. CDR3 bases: TGTGCCTGGGACAATCTTCCTGGCTCTGGGGCCAACGTCCTGACTTTC. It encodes CAWDNLPGSGANVLTF. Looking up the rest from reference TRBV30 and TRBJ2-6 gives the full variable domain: SQTIHQWPATLVQPVGSPLSLECTVEGTSNPNLYWYRQAAGRGLQLLFYSVGIGQISSEVPQNLSASRPQDRQFILSSKKLLLSDSGFYLCAWDNLPGSGANVLTFGAGSRLTVL.

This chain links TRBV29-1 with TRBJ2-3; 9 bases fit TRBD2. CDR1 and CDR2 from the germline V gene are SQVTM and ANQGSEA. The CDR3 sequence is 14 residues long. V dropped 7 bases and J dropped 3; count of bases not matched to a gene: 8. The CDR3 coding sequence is TGCAGCGGGGGTCTAGCGGGAAGGACAGATACGCAGTATTTT. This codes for CSGGLAGRTDTQYF.